The 29 T cell receptor beta chains in this list originate from one sample, sequenced in a study of T cell repertoires in ileal Crohn's disease. TCRdb's copy holds only in-frame clones and misses some; the assay was immunoSEQ multiplex PCR. Here the sample spans more than 5,500 clones, about 78% being singletons. Specimen: ileal tissue. Every receptor here comes from an adult with Crohn's disease.

This chain links TRBV25-1 with TRBJ2-7, with 8 bases matching TRBD1. Looked up from germline, CDR1 is MGHDK and CDR2 is SYGVNS. The CDR3 is 14 amino acids. The V and J ends lost 5 bases and 3 bases, in that order; junction bases with no gene match: 6. The CDR3 DNA follows: TGTGCCAGCAGTTCTCGCAGGGGGCACTACGAGCAGTACTTC. Translated, it gives CASSSRRGHYEQYF.

The V call is TRBV13, the J call TRBJ1-2; 8 bases are a match to TRBD1. The CDR3 totals 16 residues. V lost 0 bases and J lost 3; bases outside the gene matches: 6. Germline-derived CDR1 and CDR2 are PRHDT and FYEKMQ (reference sequence). CDR3 DNA: TGTGCCAGCAGCTTAGGCAGGGGGCAGGGCGACTATGGCTACACCTTC. This gives the protein CASSLGRGQGDYGYTF.

The V gene is TRBV9, the J gene TRBJ1-3; 9 bases are shared with TRBD1. This CDR3 has 17 residues. From germline, CDR1 is SGDLS and CDR2 YYNGEE. V lost 2 bases, J lost 4 bases, and 10 bases stayed unmatched. The CDR3 is CASSVTPGQGKGNTIYF. The CDR3 nucleotides are TGTGCCAGCAGCGTCACCCCGGGACAGGGTAAAGGAAACACCATATATTTT.

V usage is TRBV5-1 and J usage is TRBJ2-7; 10 bases align to TRBD1. This CDR3 is 15 amino acids long. Per germline, CDR1 SGHRS and CDR2 YFSETQ. The J segment lost 0 bases and the V segment lost 7 bases, leaving 7 bases of the junction unmatched. CDR3 loop: CASCSGTGASYEQYF. The DNA for the CDR3 is TGCGCCAGCTGCTCCGGGACAGGGGCCTCCTACGAGCAGTACTTC.

This chain connects TRBV28 to TRBJ2-7; the D gene is possibly TRBD2 (7 bases). The CDR3 has 15 amino acids. Looked up from germline, CDR1 is MDHEN and CDR2 is SYDVKM. V lost 6 bases to trimming and J lost 3 bases, with 18 bases between them. The CDR3 nucleotides read TGTGCCAGCAGCCCCGGGACGGGGGGCCACTACGAGCAGTACTTC. Its protein product is CASSPGTGGHYEQYF.

The chain couples TRBV5-1 to TRBJ1-1; 10 bases match TRBD1. The V gene end was trimmed by 2 bases and the J gene end by 11 bases; junction bases not matched to a gene: 12. Germline values: CDR1 SGHRS, CDR2 YFSETQ. The CDR3 has 15 residues. CDR3 protein: CASSFGTGAADWAFF. The DNA of the CDR3 is TGCGCCAGCAGCTTCGGGACAGGGGCCGCCGATTGGGCTTTCTTT.

This clone has only one observation. The junction departs from the called germline gene at one end, perhaps through a read error. V usage is TRBV10-1 and J usage is TRBJ2-3; the D is unclear. The germline gives CDR1 WNHNN, CDR2 SYGVQD (reference sequence). The CDR3 consists of 15 residues. The CDR3 loop is CASSESPDNTDTQYF. The CDR3 bases are TGCGCCAGCAGTGAGTCCCCCGATAACACAGATACACAGTATTTT.

V gene TRBV29-1 combines with J gene TRBJ2-7; TRBD1 agrees at 9 bases. Trimming took 7 bases from V and 5 from J; bases not matched to a gene: 6. The CDR3 length is 12 residues. Germline V CDR1 and CDR2: SQVTM, ANQGSEA. DNA for the CDR3: TGCAGCGGCCGGGGACAGGGACACGAGCAGTACTTC. This encodes CSGRGQGHEQYF.

This chain uses TRBV29-1 with TRBJ2-1; 13 nucleotides match TRBD2. This CDR3 has 14 amino acids. Germline V gives CDR1 SQVTM, CDR2 ANQGSEA. Trimming removed 6 bases from V and 7 bases from J; junction bases left unmatched: 6. The CDR3: CSVQPGLAGNEQFF. CDR3 DNA: TGCAGCGTCCAACCGGGACTAGCGGGAAATGAGCAGTTCTTC.

The V and J genes are TRBV5-6 and TRBJ1-5, with D possibly TRBD1 on 6 matching bases. This CDR3 contains 17 residues. CDR1 is SGHDT and CDR2 is YYEEEE in the germline V gene. V was cut by 0 bases and J by 0 bases, with 13 bases left in between. The CDR3 is CASSLDRGTLSNQPQHF. CDR3 nucleotides: TGTGCCAGCAGCTTGGATAGGGGGACCCTTAGCAATCAGCCCCAGCATTTT.

The count of this clone is one. J is TRBJ1-1 and V is TRBV4-1; D may be TRBD1 (5 bases). There are 17 residues in the CDR3. The germline V gene encodes CDR1 MGHRA and CDR2 YSYEKL. The V and J ends lost 3 bases and 3 bases respectively, with 20 bases between them. CDR3 sequence reads: CASSHSRGAGGHTEAFF. The DNA of the CDR3 is TGCGCCAGCAGCCACTCGAGAGGGGCCGGGGGACACACTGAAGCTTTCTTT.

The chain is built from TRBV7-9 and TRBJ1-5; no definite D call. CDR3 length: 14 amino acids. Per the germline V gene, CDR1 is SEHNR and CDR2 is FQNEAQ (reference sequence). V lost 6 bases and J lost 1, with 10 bases in between. CDR3 nucleotides: TGTGCCAGCAGTGCCCTATCGAGCAATCAGCCCCAGCATTTT. Protein product: CASSALSSNQPQHF.

The V call is TRBV19, the J call TRBJ1-5; a possible D gene is TRBD1 (6 bases). CDR1 and CDR2 (germline): LNHDA, SQIVND (reference sequence). This CDR3 comprises 15 residues. Trimming took 5 bases from V and 0 from J, leaving 11 bases between them. The CDR3 sequence: CASSARTDSNQPQHF. Written as DNA, the CDR3 is TGTGCCAGTAGTGCCAGGACAGATAGCAATCAGCCCCAGCATTTT.

The V gene is TRBV29-1, the J gene TRBJ1-2; 9 bases align to TRBD1. Germline V gene lookup returns CDR1 SQVTM and CDR2 ANQGSEA. After removal of 6 bases from V and 5 bases from J, the junction contained 10 bases not matched to a gene. The CDR3 sequence is 14 residues long. As DNA, the CDR3 is TGCAGCGTCGGAGGGACAGGGCAAAATTATGGCTACACCTTC. Translated, it gives CSVGGTGQNYGYTF.

This chain joins TRBV5-1 and TRBJ1-2; TRBD1 agrees at 12 bases. The CDR3 sequence is 15 residues long. The germline V gene encodes CDR1 SGHRS and CDR2 YFSETQ. V lost 5 bases and J lost 4; bases outside the gene matches: 6. This chain's CDR3 is CASRGTGGFAYGYTF. The CDR3 DNA sequence: TGCGCCAGCAGAGGGACAGGGGGCTTTGCCTATGGCTACACCTTC. Looking up the rest from reference TRBV5-1 and TRBJ1-2 gives the full variable domain: KAGVTQTPRYLIKTRGQQVTLSCSPISGHRSVSWYQQTPGQGLQFLFEYFSETQRNKGNFPGRFSGRQFSNSRSEMNVSTLELGDSALYLCASRGTGGFAYGYTFGSGTRLTVV.

This clone was recorded only once. The chain links TRBV19 to TRBJ2-5; TRBD2 matches at 13 bases. Germline values: CDR1 LNHDA, CDR2 SQIVND (reference sequence). V gave up 6 bases and J gave up 5 bases; unmatched junction bases: 12. The CDR3 has 17 residues. CDR3 region: CASRGTSGAQVGETQYF. The CDR3 DNA sequence: TGTGCCAGTAGGGGGACTAGCGGGGCTCAGGTCGGGGAGACCCAGTACTTC.

V usage is TRBV28 and J usage is TRBJ1-3, with D tentatively TRBD1 (5 bases). This CDR3 is built from 15 residues. Germline CDR1 MDHEN, CDR2 SYDVKM. Trimming took 3 bases from V and 0 from J, leaving 9 bases between them. The CDR3 protein is CASSLTDFSGNTIYF. In nucleotides, the CDR3 is TGTGCCAGCAGTTTGACAGACTTCTCTGGAAACACCATATATTTT.

This clone ranks as medium-sized. The genes are TRBV9 and TRBJ1-3, with TRBD1 identical over 8 bases. Germline-derived CDR1 and CDR2 are SGDLS and YYNGEE. The junction had 5 bases not matched to a gene; V was cut back by 4 bases and J by 2 bases. The CDR3 is 15 amino acids. This CDR3 is CASSRDRQTGNTIYF. As DNA, the CDR3 is TGTGCCAGCAGCCGGGACAGGCAAACTGGAAACACCATATATTTT.

The chain joins TRBV30 to TRBJ2-3; TRBD2 matches at 9 bases. The CDR3 contains 13 residues. The V gene's germline CDR1 is GTSNPN and CDR2 SVGIG (reference sequence). Trimming took 5 bases from V and 6 from J; bases not matched to a gene: 6. The CDR3 reads CAWGGLAADTQYF. The CDR3 region has the DNA TGTGCCTGGGGGGGACTAGCCGCCGATACGCAGTATTTT.

The genes are TRBV2 and TRBJ2-1, with TRBD1 matching over 9 bases. The CDR3 is made up of 15 amino acids. After removal of 3 bases from V and 6 bases from J, the junction contained 6 bases not matched to a gene. Germline V gene sequence: CDR1 SNHLY, CDR2 FYNNEI. CDR3 protein: CASSELGTGFNEQFF. The CDR3 DNA reads TGTGCCAGCAGTGAGTTGGGGACAGGGTTCAATGAGCAGTTCTTC.

This clone came up once. The V gene is TRBV5-1, the J gene TRBJ1-4; D perhaps matches TRBD1 (5 bases). Looked up from germline, CDR1 is SGHRS and CDR2 is YFSETQ. This CDR3 contains 13 residues. V was pared by 8 bases and J by 3 bases, with 11 bases between. The CDR3 here is CASALGANEKLFF. The CDR3 DNA is TGCGCCAGTGCTTTAGGGGCTAATGAAAAACTGTTTTTT. The full variable domain, in which reference TRBV5-1 and TRBJ1-4 provide the parts outside the CDR3, is KAGVTQTPRYLIKTRGQQVTLSCSPISGHRSVSWYQQTPGQGLQFLFEYFSETQRNKGNFPGRFSGRQFSNSRSEMNVSTLELGDSALYLCASALGANEKLFFGSGTQLSVL.

The CDR3 sequence is CASSLGTGFAYEQYF. In nucleotides, the CDR3 is TGTGCCAGCAGCTTAGGGACAGGGTTTGCGTACGAGCAGTACTTC. The J gene is TRBJ2-7, the V gene TRBV11-2; 8 nucleotides align to TRBD1. V shed 1 base, J shed 4 bases, and the junction held 6 bases outside the gene matches. This CDR3 is 15 amino acids long. Germline lookup yields CDR1 SGHAT and CDR2 FQNNGV. The entire variable domain, with the rest obtained from reference TRBV11-2 and TRBJ2-7, is as follows: EAGVAQSPRYKIIEKRQSVAFWCNPISGHATLYWYQQILGQGPKLLIQFQNNGVVDDSQLPKDRFSAERLKGVDSTLKIQPAKLEDSAVYLCASSLGTGFAYEQYFGPGTRLTVT.

The rearrangement joins TRBV6-4 to TRBJ1-2, with 8 nucleotides matching TRBD1. Germline V gene sequence: CDR1 MRHNA, CDR2 SNTAGT. This CDR3 region has 14 residues. V was clipped by 5 bases and J by 2 bases; unmatched bases: 4. The CDR3 nucleotides read TGTGCCAGCAGTCCGTCAGGGGGCAACTATGGCTACACCTTC. Residues: CASSPSGGNYGYTF.

The V call is TRBV4-3, the J call TRBJ1-2; D is unclear. The CDR3 contains 14 residues. The germline V and J ends were trimmed by 0 bases and 1 base, with 6 bases remaining between them. The germline V gene encodes CDR1 LGHNA and CDR2 YSLEER. This CDR3 reads CASSQDRSNYGYTF. For the CDR3, the DNA is TGCGCCAGCAGCCAAGATCGCAGTAACTATGGCTACACCTTC.

The rearrangement joins TRBV28 to TRBJ2-7; 8 positions match TRBD1. Germline CDR1 and CDR2: MDHEN and SYDVKM. V lost 8 bases, J lost 2 bases, and 11 bases stayed unmatched. The length of the CDR3 is 15 residues. This CDR3 reads CASSGGGGSPYEQYF. The CDR3 DNA follows: TGTGCCAGCTCAGGGGGCGGCGGTTCTCCCTACGAGCAGTACTTC.

The gene calls are TRBV5-1 and TRBJ1-1; TRBD1 matches 10 bases. Germline V gene sequence: CDR1 SGHRS, CDR2 YFSETQ. V lost 2 bases, J lost 2 bases, and 15 bases stayed unmatched. The CDR3 loop spans 19 amino acids. CDR3 loop: CASSFRQGAPGSINTEAFF. Written as DNA, the CDR3 is TGCGCCAGCAGCTTCCGACAGGGGGCGCCGGGATCCATCAACACTGAAGCTTTCTTT.

There are a few counts of this clone. J is TRBJ2-7 and V is TRBV19; 10 nucleotides align to TRBD1. V dropped 4 bases and J dropped 2; count of bases not matched to a gene: 5. Germline-derived CDR1 and CDR2 are LNHDA and SQIVND (reference sequence). This CDR3 contains 15 residues. The CDR3 sequence: CASSNGGTGAYEQYF. CDR3 sequence (DNA): TGTGCCAGTAGTAATGGAGGGACAGGGGCCTACGAGCAGTACTTC.

The rearrangement uses TRBV29-1 and TRBJ2-5, with D uncertain. This CDR3 region has 10 residues. Trimming left V 7 bases short and J 0 bases short, with 3 bases between. Looked up from germline, CDR1 is SQVTM and CDR2 is ANQGSEA. Written as DNA, the CDR3 is TGCAGCGCCTACCAAGAGACCCAGTACTTC. Amino acid sequence: CSAYQETQYF. The whole variable domain, remainder taken from reference TRBV29-1 and TRBJ2-5, is SAVISQKPSRDICQRGTSLTIQCQVDSQVTMMFWYRQQPGQSLTLIATANQGSEATYESGFVIDKFPISRPNLTFSTLTVSNMSPEDSSIYLCSAYQETQYFGPGTRLLVL.

CDR3 sequence (DNA): TGTGCCAGCAGTTCCTTTTACGAGCAGTACTTC. Its protein product is CASSSFYEQYF. The chain uses TRBV28 and TRBJ2-7; D not resolved. V gave up 4 bases and J gave up 4 bases, with 5 bases separating them. Germline V gene data show CDR1 as MDHEN and CDR2 as SYDVKM. CDR3 length: 11 amino acids.